These 28 T cell receptor beta chains share one sample of origin, sequenced in a study of post-analysis software for immune sequencing data. General study findings and limits: Elevated frequency relative to controls characterized four or five TRBV segments in patients, TRBV5-6, TRBV5-1 and TRBV20-1 among them.

Unique molecular identifiers were built into the TCR beta cDNA libraries. TCRdb recomputed calls from the PCR reads with MiXCR, one row per CDR3 protein. This table holds 650,000 to 900,000 distinct CDR3 sequences, about 43% found once. No cognate antigen is known for these TCRs. The sequencing sample was made of blood. The receptors shown here come from a girl under 18 with multiple sclerosis.

This clonotype was seen many times. The chain employs TRBV5-1 and TRBJ2-1; 7 bases are shared with TRBD2. V shed 2 bases, J shed 8 bases, and the junction held 7 bases outside the gene matches. CDR1 is SGHRS, CDR2 YFSETQ, per germline. The CDR3 sequence is 14 residues long. CDR3 nucleotides: TGCGCCAGCAGCTTACCGGGAGGTGGCGATGAGCAGTTCTTC. Its protein product is CASSLPGGGDEQFF.

This chain joins TRBV6-5 and TRBJ2-3, with TRBD2 matching over 7 bases. Germline V gives CDR1 MNHEY, CDR2 SVGAGI. The CDR3 has 16 residues. The V and J ends lost 6 bases and 2 bases, in that order; junction bases with no gene match: 11. In nucleotides, the CDR3 is TGTGCCAGCAGATTTGAGCAGGCGGGAGTCACAGATACGCAGTATTTT. Encoded protein: CASRFEQAGVTDTQYF.

The chain carries TRBV20-1 and TRBJ2-3; TRBD1 or TRBD2 may be the D gene (5 bases each). V lost 7 bases, J lost 1 base, and 18 bases lay in between. Germline lookup yields CDR1 DFQATT and CDR2 SNEGSKA (reference sequence). This CDR3 has 15 amino acids. In DNA form, the CDR3 reads TGCAGTGTAGAGGGGCCTCGGATGGGCACAGATACGCAGTATTTT. Amino acids: CSVEGPRMGTDTQYF.

J is TRBJ2-7 and V is TRBV6-2 or TRBV6-3; TRBD1 matches at 8 bases. After removal of 11 bases from V and 2 bases from J, the junction contained 17 bases not matched to a gene. CDR1 and CDR2 from the germline V gene are MNHEY and SVGEGT. CDR3 length equals 16 residues. The CDR3 loop reads CAGIPHQGQGPYEQYF. As DNA, the CDR3 is TGTGCCGGCATTCCCCACCAAGGACAGGGTCCCTACGAGCAGTACTTC.

The chain couples TRBV27 to TRBJ1-2, with 7 bases aligning to TRBD1. The CDR3 extends over 13 amino acids. Germline loops: CDR1 MNHEY, CDR2 SMNVEV (reference sequence). Germline trimming cut 6 bases from V and 4 bases from J; bases unmatched to any gene: 5. In DNA, the CDR3 is TGTGCCAGCAGCGGGACAGCCCTCTATGGCTACACCTTC. It encodes CASSGTALYGYTF.

The chain combines TRBV29-1 with TRBJ1-1; D gene uncertain. Trimming pared 7 bases from V and 0 bases from J, leaving 12 bases between. The germline V gene encodes CDR1 SQVTM and CDR2 ANQGSEA. The CDR3 covers 13 residues. CDR3 sequence (DNA): TGCAGCGCTGACTCACCAATGAACACTGAAGCTTTCTTT. This encodes CSADSPMNTEAFF.

The rearrangement uses TRBV9 and TRBJ1-1; TRBD1 is a possible D gene (6 bases). The germline V gene encodes CDR1 SGDLS and CDR2 YYNGEE. Trimming left V 2 bases short and J 5 bases short, with 19 bases between. CDR3 length equals 16 residues. In DNA form, the CDR3 reads TGTGCCAGCAGCGTGGGGGACATCGAGGATGGGACTGAAGCTTTCTTT. It codes for CASSVGDIEDGTEAFF.

Turning to this clonotype: A much more abundant neighbour one base away suggests this may be a read error. The chain combines TRBV12-3 or TRBV12-4 with TRBJ2-1; D uncertain. V dropped 3 bases and J dropped 12 bases, with 15 bases sitting between them. The CDR3 is 13 residues long. CDR3 residues: CASSFARWDGQFF. CDR3 sequence (DNA): TGTGCCAGCAGTTTTGCCAGATGGGATGGGCAGTTCTTC.

The CDR3: CASSFQDSLFF. CDR3 sequence (DNA): TGTGCCAGCAGCTTTCAGGACAGTCTGTTTTTT. The genes are TRBV11-2 and TRBJ1-4, with D possibly TRBD1 on 6 matching bases. This CDR3 is 11 amino acids long. Germline V gene data show CDR1 as SGHAT and CDR2 as FQNNGV. Trimming removed 3 bases at V and 14 bases at J, with 10 bases between.

The chain uses TRBV5-1 and TRBJ2-5, with D uncertain. V lost 0 bases to trimming and J lost 5 bases, with 8 bases between them. CDR3 size: 13 residues. In germline, CDR1 is SGHRS, CDR2 YFSETQ. CDR3 DNA: TGCGCCAGCAGCTTGGAATACGGGGAGACCCAGTACTTC. Amino acid sequence: CASSLEYGETQYF. The variable domain in full, completed from reference TRBV5-1 and TRBJ2-5, reads KAGVTQTPRYLIKTRGQQVTLSCSPISGHRSVSWYQQTPGQGLQFLFEYFSETQRNKGNFPGRFSGRQFSNSRSEMNVSTLELGDSALYLCASSLEYGETQYFGPGTRLLVL.

The chain combines TRBV20-1 with TRBJ2-3, with TRBD1 identical over 8 bases. The germline V gene encodes CDR1 DFQATT and CDR2 SNEGSKA (reference sequence). The CDR3 runs 13 residues. CDR3 sequence (DNA): TGCAGCGTCGACAGGGGCGTCACAGATACGCAGTATTTT. This codes for CSVDRGVTDTQYF.

This clonotype showed up just once. V and J are TRBV25-1 and TRBJ2-7; TRBD1 might be the D (5 bases). There are 15 residues in the CDR3. From germline, CDR1 is MGHDK and CDR2 SYGVNS. V lost 4 bases and J lost 1, with 14 bases in between. The CDR3 region is CASSAVTVRSYEQYF. The CDR3 DNA reads TGTGCCAGCAGTGCCGTGACAGTTAGGTCCTACGAGCAGTACTTC.

V is TRBV12-3 or TRBV12-4 and J is TRBJ1-1; 7 bases are shared with TRBD1. V gave up 4 bases and J gave up 0 bases; unmatched junction bases: 5. The CDR3 runs to 15 residues. The CDR3 DNA reads TGTGCCAGCAGTTGGTCGGGACAGATGAACACTGAAGCTTTCTTT. Protein: CASSWSGQMNTEAFF.

The rearrangement uses TRBV29-1 and TRBJ1-2, with unresolved D. Germline V gene data show CDR1 as SQVTM and CDR2 as ANQGSEA. V was pared by 1 base and J by 8 bases, with 8 bases between. The CDR3 has 11 amino acids. In DNA, the CDR3 is TGCAGCGTTGAAGGGGGTCAGGGCTACACCTTC. Protein: CSVEGGQGYTF.

The chain's CDR3 is CSVEEKTYGYTF. As DNA, the CDR3 is TGCAGCGTTGAAGAGAAGACCTATGGCTACACCTTC. The chain uses TRBV29-1 and TRBJ1-2; D is unresolved. Trimming cost V 0 bases and J 4 bases, with 6 bases left between them. Per germline, CDR1 SQVTM and CDR2 ANQGSEA. The CDR3 contains 12 residues.

The chain employs TRBV29-1 and TRBJ2-3; possibly TRBD2 for D (6 bases). The CDR3 runs to 13 residues. The germline CDR1 and CDR2 sequences are SQVTM and ANQGSEA. With 1 base removed from V and 5 bases from J, the gap between germline ends came to 10 bases. DNA for the CDR3: TGCAGCGTTGAAGGCGGGGTGGGAGATACGCAGTATTTT. It encodes CSVEGGVGDTQYF.

This clonotype was recorded a few times. The rearrangement joins TRBV4-3 to TRBJ2-5; no clear D. Trimming stripped 0 bases from V and 2 bases from J, with 10 bases between. The CDR3 has 15 residues. Germline V CDR1 and CDR2: LGHNA, YSLEER. The CDR3: CASSQDLSAQETQYF. As DNA, the CDR3 is TGCGCCAGCAGCCAAGATTTAAGCGCGCAAGAGACCCAGTACTTC.

This clonotype has just one count. The J gene is TRBJ1-1, the V gene TRBV12-5; the D gene is possibly TRBD1 (6 bases). V lost 6 bases and J lost 5, with 13 bases in between. The V gene's germline CDR1 is LGHNT and CDR2 FRNRAP. CDR3 length: 13 residues. CDR3 nucleotide sequence: TGTGCTAGTGGGCCCCAGGGGCGGACTGAAGCTTTCTTT. This encodes CASGPQGRTEAFF.

There are a few counts of this clonotype. The chain combines TRBV20-1 with TRBJ2-1; 7 nucleotides agree with TRBD2. This CDR3 spans 15 amino acids. Germline CDR1 reads DFQATT; CDR2 reads SNEGSKA (reference sequence). V was clipped by 0 bases and J by 3 bases; unmatched bases: 5. CDR3 amino acids: CSARDPVAGYNEQFF. CDR3 DNA: TGCAGTGCTAGAGATCCTGTAGCGGGCTACAATGAGCAGTTCTTC.

The chain uses TRBV5-1 and TRBJ2-5; TRBD1 is a possible D gene (6 bases). The CDR3 contains 17 residues. Per germline, CDR1 SGHRS and CDR2 YFSETQ. Trimming removed 0 bases at V and 5 bases at J, with 20 bases between. CDR3 in amino acids: CASSLVFVTGKGETQYF. The CDR3 DNA follows: TGCGCCAGCAGCTTGGTTTTCGTGACAGGAAAAGGCGAGACCCAGTACTTC.

The chain has TRBV7-6 and TRBJ1-6, with TRBD1 as a possible D gene (6 bases). The CDR3 totals 15 residues. The V gene's germline CDR1 is SGHVS and CDR2 FNYEAQ. V gave up 3 bases and J gave up 4 bases, with 10 bases separating them. CDR3 amino acids: CASSFKDSYNSPLHF. CDR3 in DNA: TGTGCCAGCAGCTTTAAGGACAGTTATAATTCACCCCTCCACTTT.

The chain joins TRBV6-1 to TRBJ2-7; no clear D. This CDR3 is 15 amino acids long. Per the germline V gene, CDR1 is MNHNS and CDR2 is SASEGT. Trimming took off 3 bases at V and 1 base at J, with 13 bases between the two ends. The CDR3 region has the DNA TGTGCCAGCAGTGATTTGGCTTTTTCTTCCTACGAGCAGTACTTC. It codes for CASSDLAFSSYEQYF.

This clonotype has just a few counts. The chain couples TRBV7-2 to TRBJ2-7; D possibly corresponds to TRBD1 (6 bases). Per germline, CDR1 SGHTA and CDR2 FQGNSA. Trimming left V 3 bases short and J 3 bases short, with 12 bases between. CDR3 size: 14 residues. The CDR3, as DNA: TGTGCCAGCAGCTTGCGACGAGGGGGCTACGAGCAGTACTTC. This encodes CASSLRRGGYEQYF.

The chain employs TRBV7-2 and TRBJ2-6; either TRBD1 or TRBD2 may fit D (5 bases each). The CDR3 length is 17 residues. V lost 2 bases and J lost 0, with 11 bases in between. Looked up from germline, CDR1 is SGHTA and CDR2 is FQGNSA. The CDR3 spells CASSLSGTLSGANVLTF. Written as DNA, the CDR3 is TGTGCCAGCAGCTTATCAGGGACCCTCTCTGGGGCCAACGTCCTGACTTTC.

The sample holds a few counts of this clonotype. The rearrangement joins TRBV29-1 to TRBJ2-1; D not certain. This CDR3 has 14 amino acids. Trimming removed 4 bases from V and 0 bases from J, with 10 bases in between. Per the germline V gene, CDR1 is SQVTM and CDR2 is ANQGSEA. The CDR3 nucleotides are TGCAGCGTTGGAGAGCGAAGCTCCTACAATGAGCAGTTCTTC. This translates into CSVGERSSYNEQFF.

This chain links TRBV27 with TRBJ2-7, with D maybe TRBD2 (6 bases). The CDR3 extends over 14 amino acids. Trimming left V 4 bases short and J 4 bases short, with 14 bases between. CDR1 is MNHEY and CDR2 is SMNVEV in the germline V gene (reference sequence). The CDR3: CASSSASALYEQYF. DNA for the CDR3: TGTGCCAGCAGTTCCGCTAGCGCGCTATACGAGCAGTACTTC.

This clonotype was seen once. This chain uses TRBV11-1 with TRBJ2-6; D is possibly TRBD1 or TRBD2 (5 bases each). This CDR3 is built from 17 residues. With 3 bases removed from V and 8 bases from J, the gap between germline ends came to 20 bases. The germline gives CDR1 SGHAT, CDR2 FQDESV (reference sequence). The chain's CDR3 is CASSLTGPLVNPNVLTF. Written as DNA, the CDR3 is TGTGCCAGCAGCTTGACGGGACCCCTTGTAAACCCCAACGTCCTGACTTTC.

The V call is TRBV4-3, the J call TRBJ2-1; no reliable D call. This CDR3 is built from 15 residues. Germline CDR1 LGHNA, CDR2 YSLEER. The germline V and J ends were trimmed by 1 base and 5 bases, with 12 bases remaining between them. The CDR3 spells CASSQVLPPNNEQFF. The DNA for the CDR3 is TGCGCCAGCAGCCAAGTTCTTCCTCCTAACAATGAGCAGTTCTTC.